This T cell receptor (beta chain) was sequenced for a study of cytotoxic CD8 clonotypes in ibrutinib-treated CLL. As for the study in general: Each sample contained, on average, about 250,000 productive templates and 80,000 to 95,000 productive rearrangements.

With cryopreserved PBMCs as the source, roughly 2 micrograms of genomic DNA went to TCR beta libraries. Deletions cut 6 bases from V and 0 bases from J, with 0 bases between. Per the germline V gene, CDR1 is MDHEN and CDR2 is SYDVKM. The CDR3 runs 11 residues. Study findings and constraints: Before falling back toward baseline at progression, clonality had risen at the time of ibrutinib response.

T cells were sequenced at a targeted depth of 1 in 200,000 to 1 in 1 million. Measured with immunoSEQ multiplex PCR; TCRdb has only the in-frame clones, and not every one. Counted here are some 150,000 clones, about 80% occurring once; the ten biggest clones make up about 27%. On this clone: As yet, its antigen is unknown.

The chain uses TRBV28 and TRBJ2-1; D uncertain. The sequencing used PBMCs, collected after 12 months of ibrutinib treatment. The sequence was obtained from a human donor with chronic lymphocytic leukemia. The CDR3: CASSSYNEQFF. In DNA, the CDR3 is TGTGCCAGCAGCTCCTACAATGAGCAGTTCTTC.